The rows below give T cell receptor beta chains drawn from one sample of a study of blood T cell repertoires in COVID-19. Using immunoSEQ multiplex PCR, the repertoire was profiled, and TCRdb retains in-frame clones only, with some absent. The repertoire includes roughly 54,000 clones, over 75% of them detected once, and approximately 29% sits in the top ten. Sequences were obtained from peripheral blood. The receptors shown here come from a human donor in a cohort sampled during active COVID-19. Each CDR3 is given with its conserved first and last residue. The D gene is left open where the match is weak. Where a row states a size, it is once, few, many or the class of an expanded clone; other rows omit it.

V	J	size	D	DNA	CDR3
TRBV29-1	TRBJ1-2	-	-	TGCAGCGTTGACAGGGTTGACTATGGCTACACCTTC	CSVDRVDYGYTF
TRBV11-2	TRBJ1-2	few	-	TGTGCCAGCAGCTTAGACAGGAACTTCCAGTATGGCTACACCTTC	CASSLDRNFQYGYTF
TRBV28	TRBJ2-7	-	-	TGTGCCAGCAGTTTAGCAGGGGCCGTTGGGGAGCAGTACTTC	CASSLAGAVGEQYF
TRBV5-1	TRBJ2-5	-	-	TGCGCCAGCAGCCCAGGACAGCCACAAGAGACCCAGTACTTC	CASSPGQPQETQYF
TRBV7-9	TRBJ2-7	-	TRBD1	TGTGCCAGCAGCCGGGACAGGGAAGATACCTACGAGCAGTACTTC	CASSRDREDTYEQYF
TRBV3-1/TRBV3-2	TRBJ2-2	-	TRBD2	TGTGCCAGCACCCGACTAGCGGGAGGCATCGGGGAGCTGTTTTTT	CASTRLAGGIGELFF
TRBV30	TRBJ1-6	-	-	TGTGCCTGGACTCTAGAGGTGAAAAATTCACCCCTCCACTTT	CAWTLEVKNSPLHF
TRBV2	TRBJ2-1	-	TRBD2	TGTGCCAGCAGTGGATCACTAGCGGGGTCCAATGAGCAGTTCTTC	CASSGSLAGSNEQFF
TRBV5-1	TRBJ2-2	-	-	TGCGCCAGCAGCCCACAGGGTGTCACCGGGGAGCTGTTTTTT	CASSPQGVTGELFF
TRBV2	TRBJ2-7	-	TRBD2	TGTGCCAGCAGTGAGGGGCCGGGGGGAGTCTACGAGCAGTACTTC	CASSEGPGGVYEQYF
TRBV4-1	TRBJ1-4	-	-	TGCGCCAGCAGCCAGACAGTAGCTGAAAAACTGTTTTTT	CASSQTVAEKLFF
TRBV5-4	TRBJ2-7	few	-	TGTGCCAGCAGCTCCTACAGAAAAGGGGACGAGCAGTACTTC	CASSSYRKGDEQYF
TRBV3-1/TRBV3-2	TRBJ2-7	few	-	TGTGCCAGCAGCCCACAGGGTTACGAGCAGTACTTC	CASSPQGYEQYF
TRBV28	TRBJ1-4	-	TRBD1	TGTGCCAGCAGACGACAGGGGGCCGAAGAAAAACTGTTTTTT	CASRRQGAEEKLFF
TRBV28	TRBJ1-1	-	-	TGTGCCAGCAGTTTAAACGGGGGGCGTTCCACTGAAGCTTTCTTT	CASSLNGGRSTEAFF
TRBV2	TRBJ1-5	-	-	TGTGCCACCAGCAGGGATGATAGCAATCAGCCCCAGCATTTT	CATSRDDSNQPQHF
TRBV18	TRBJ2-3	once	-	TGTGCCAGCTCACCACCAGGGGTCTACAGCACAGATACGCAGTATTTT	CASSPPGVYSTDTQYF
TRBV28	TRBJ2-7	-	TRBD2	TGTGCCAGCAGCCCCGCCGGGGGGGGCGACGAGCAGTACTTC	CASSPAGGGDEQYF
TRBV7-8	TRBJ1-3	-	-	TGTGCCAGCAGCTTAATCCCGGGAGGTCTTGGAAACACCATATATTTT	CASSLIPGGLGNTIYF
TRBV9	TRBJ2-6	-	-	TGTGCCAGCAGCGTAGACCTCGACGGCCGGGTGAGGTCTGGGGCCAACGTCCTGACTTTC	CASSVDLDGRVRSGANVLTF
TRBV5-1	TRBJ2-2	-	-	TGCGCCAGCAGACAGGGTTTCACCGGGGAGCTGTTTTTT	CASRQGFTGELFF
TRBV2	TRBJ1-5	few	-	TGTGCCAGCAGTGCGGTTTATGGAGGTAGCAATCAGCCCCAGCATTTT	CASSAVYGGSNQPQHF
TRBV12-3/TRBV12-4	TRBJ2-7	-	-	TGTGCCAGCAGTTTAGACAGGGCCCACGAGCAGTACTTC	CASSLDRAHEQYF
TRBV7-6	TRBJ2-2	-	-	TGTGCCAGCAGCTTAGCGGCTGCCCAGAACACCGGGGAGCTGTTTTTT	CASSLAAAQNTGELFF
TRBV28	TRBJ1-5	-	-	TGTGCCAGCAGTTCGGGGTACAATCAGCCCCAGCATTTT	CASSSGYNQPQHF
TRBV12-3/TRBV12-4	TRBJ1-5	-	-	TGTGCCAGCAGGACAATGAGCAATCAGCCCCAGCATTTT	CASRTMSNQPQHF
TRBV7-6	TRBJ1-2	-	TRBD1	TGTGCCAGCAGCTTAGTCTCGGGACAGGGAAATGGCTACACCTTC	CASSLVSGQGNGYTF
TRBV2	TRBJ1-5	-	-	TGTGCCAGCAGCGCCAGGGGAGTTGGCAATCAGCCCCAGCATTTT	CASSARGVGNQPQHF
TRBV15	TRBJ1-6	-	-	TGTGCCACCAGCAAGAGTAGGAATCGGAGCTCCTATAATTCACCCCTCCACTTT	CATSKSRNRSSYNSPLHF
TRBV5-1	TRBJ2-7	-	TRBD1	TGCGCCAGCAGCTTGGGAGACCGACAGGGGATCTACGAGCAGTACTTC	CASSLGDRQGIYEQYF
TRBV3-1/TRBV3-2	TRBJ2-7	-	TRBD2	TGTGCCAGCAGCCAAGAGGCGGGGGGGCCTGGGGAGCAGTACTTC	CASSQEAGGPGEQYF
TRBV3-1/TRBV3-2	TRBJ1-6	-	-	TGTGCCAGCAGCCAAGGTGGGAGGGATGGCTCACCCCTCCACTTT	CASSQGGRDGSPLHF
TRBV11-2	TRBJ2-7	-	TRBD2	TGTGCCAGCAGCCCCCACGGACTAGCGGGGCCCTCCTACGAGCAGTACTTC	CASSPHGLAGPSYEQYF
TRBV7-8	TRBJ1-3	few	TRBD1	TGTGCCAGCAGCCCACAGGGGACCTCTGGAAACACCATATATTTT	CASSPQGTSGNTIYF
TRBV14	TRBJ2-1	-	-	TGTGCCAGCAGCCAAGATCGATGGGCTAGCAACTCCTACAATGAGCAGTTCTTC	CASSQDRWASNSYNEQFF
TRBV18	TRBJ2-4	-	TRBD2	TGTGCCAGCTCACCGACTAGCGGGGGGAGCGGTGGAAACATTCAGTACTTC	CASSPTSGGSGGNIQYF
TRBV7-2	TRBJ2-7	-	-	TGTGCCAGCAGCCTAATCCCAGGGAACCACGAGCAGTACTTC	CASSLIPGNHEQYF
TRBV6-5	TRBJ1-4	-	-	TGTGCCACCCGATTCCAAGGGGTTAATGAAAAACTGTTTTTT	CATRFQGVNEKLFF
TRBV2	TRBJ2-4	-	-	TGTGCCGGCTCGGGGGGCGAGGGAAACATTCAGTACTTC	CAGSGGEGNIQYF
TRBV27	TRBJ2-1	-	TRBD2	TGTGCCAGCAGTCCCCGGGGGGGGGTCGGTGGTGAGCAGTTCTTC	CASSPRGGVGGEQFF
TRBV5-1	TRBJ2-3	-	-	TGCGCCAGCAGCTTGGGCGGGGGCACGGGAGATACGCAGTATTTT	CASSLGGGTGDTQYF
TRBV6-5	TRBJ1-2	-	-	TGTGCCAGCAGTTACTCTGGCTGGCCAGGTGGCTACACCTTC	CASSYSGWPGGYTF
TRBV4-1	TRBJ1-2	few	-	TGCGCCAGCAGCCAAGAGATGAGGGCCAACTATGGCTACACCTTC	CASSQEMRANYGYTF
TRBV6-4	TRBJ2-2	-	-	TGTGCCAGCAGGACAGTTACGGACACCGGGGAGCTGTTTTTT	CASRTVTDTGELFF
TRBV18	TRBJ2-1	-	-	TGTGCCAGCTCACCGGGGGGTTTCGGGGTAAATGAGCAGTTCTTC	CASSPGGFGVNEQFF
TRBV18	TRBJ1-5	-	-	TGTGCCAGCTCACCTCGGGAAACCGAACAGCCCCAGCATTTT	CASSPRETEQPQHF
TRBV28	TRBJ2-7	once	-	TGTGCCAGCAGGTCTTTAGCAGGGAACGTTTACGAGCAGTACTTC	CASRSLAGNVYEQYF
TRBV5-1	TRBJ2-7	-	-	TGCGCCAGCAGCTTGCAGGGGAACGAGCAGTACTTC	CASSLQGNEQYF
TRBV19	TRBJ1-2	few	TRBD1	TGTGCCAGTAGCCTACGACAGGGGGAGGATGGCTACACCTTC	CASSLRQGEDGYTF
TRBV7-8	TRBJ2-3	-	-	TGTGCCAGCAGCTTATTGTCGTCTCCAGATACGCAGTATTTT	CASSLLSSPDTQYF
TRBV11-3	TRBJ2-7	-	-	TGTGCCAGCAGCCTAAGCGGTAGCTCCTACGAGCAGTACTTC	CASSLSGSSYEQYF
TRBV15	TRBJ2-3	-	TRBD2	TGTGCCACCAGCAGGGGGGGGCGGGGGGCGAGGGATACGCAGTATTTT	CATSRGGRGARDTQYF
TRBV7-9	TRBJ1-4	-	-	TGTGCCAGCAGCGGACAAGCGGGGGAACTAGGAAAACTGTTTTTT	CASSGQAGELGKLFF
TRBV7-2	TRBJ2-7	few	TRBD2	TGTGCCAGCAGCTTAGAAGTAGCGGGGGCCTACGAGCAGTACTTC	CASSLEVAGAYEQYF
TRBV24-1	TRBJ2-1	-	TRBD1	TGTGCCACCAGTGCGGCGACAGGGTTGTATGAGCAGTTCTTC	CATSAATGLYEQFF